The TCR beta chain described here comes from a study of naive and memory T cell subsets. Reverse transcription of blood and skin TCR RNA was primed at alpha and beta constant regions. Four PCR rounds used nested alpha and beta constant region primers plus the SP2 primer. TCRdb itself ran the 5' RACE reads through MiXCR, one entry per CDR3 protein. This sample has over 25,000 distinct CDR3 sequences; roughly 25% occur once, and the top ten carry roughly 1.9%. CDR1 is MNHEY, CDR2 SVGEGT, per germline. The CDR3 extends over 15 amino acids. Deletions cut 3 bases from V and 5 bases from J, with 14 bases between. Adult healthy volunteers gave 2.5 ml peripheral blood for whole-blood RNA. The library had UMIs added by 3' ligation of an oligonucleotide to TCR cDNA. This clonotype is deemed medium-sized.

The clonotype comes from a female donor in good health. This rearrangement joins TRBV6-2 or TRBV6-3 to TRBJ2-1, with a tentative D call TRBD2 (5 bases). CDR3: CASSYYAGQNNEQFF. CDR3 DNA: TGTGCCAGCAGTTATTACGCGGGCCAGAACAATGAGCAGTTCTTC.